This T cell receptor (beta chain) was identified in a study of blood T cells in healthy people across ages. A second about 6 to 11 cycle PCR used barcoded and J-beta primers. Via MiXCR, TCRdb re-called the 5' RACE reads, giving one row per CDR3 protein. The sample consists of roughly 1.5 million distinct CDR3 sequences, less than 45% of them appearing once. Findings and limits, study-wide: Calculation of diversity from one million T cells yielded estimates considered to be underestimates.

This CDR3 region has 16 residues. V shed 5 bases, J shed 6 bases, and the junction held 9 bases outside the gene matches. Germline lookup yields CDR1 MDHEN and CDR2 SYDVKM. Note on this clonotype: Its antigen is unidentified.

No fewer than 7 million PBMCs went into each sample. The V gene is TRBV28, the J gene TRBJ2-3, with TRBD2 matching 12 bases. This receptor was taken from a young woman in good health. Sequences were obtained from blood. The CDR3 DNA reads as TGTGCCAGCAGTCTCCAACTAGCGGGAGGATGGGATACGCAGTATTTT. It translates to CASSLQLAGGWDTQYF.